This T cell receptor beta chain derives from a study of blood T cells in healthy people across ages (dated by TCRdb to 2014 to 2015). Regarding the study in general: In model experiments, template switching captured about one uniquely barcoded TCR beta cDNA molecule for every two T cells. To avoid experimental bias, donors of different ages were randomly spread across the sequencing lanes. Two additional independent replicas of 1 million unique cDNA reads from the same blood draw were analyzed for two donors (one aged 18 to 30 and one aged 80 or older). Using deep sequencing normalized with unique cDNA molecular identifiers, the study measured how TCR beta repertoire diversity changes with age. The donors were split into four age groups: young (average 16 years), middle-aged (about 40), aged (more than 60) and long-lived (approximately 89).

General study outcomes and caveats: Since profiling was done on bulk unsorted PBMCs, naive and antigen-experienced compartments could not be conclusively compared. Total diversity estimates from one million sequenced T cells were considered lower bounds and underestimates. There was a strong correlation between observed TCR beta diversity and the percentage of naive T cells measured by flow cytometry. Observed TCR beta diversity per million T cells fell roughly linearly with age, and a significant reduction was already apparent by age roughly 40. Because donor CMV infection status was unknown, age-related changes in expanded clonotypes were potentially confounded. The long-lived group showed more naive CD4+ T cells, fewer expanded clones and increased TCR diversity than the aged group, suggesting age selection.

Receptor libraries were prepared by 5' RACE. TCRdb lists the instrument as Illumina HiSeq 2500. A second about 7 to 12 cycle PCR used a sample-barcoded 5' primer and a J-beta primer mix. A unique molecular identifier was introduced onto each TCR beta cDNA molecule by a template-switch 5' adaptor carrying 12 random nucleotides. At least 3 million CDR3-containing paired-end reads were obtained from each sample. The Mint cDNA synthesis kit, primed by a TRBC-specific oligonucleotide, was used to synthesize first-strand cDNA from all RNA. All cDNA was treated with uracil-DNA glycosylase and then went through a first 18-cycle PCR with the universal primers M1SS and BC2_uni_R. In the paper's pipeline: For normalization, 1 million high-quality reads were randomly selected from each sample, with every read carrying a distinct molecular identifier. Reads with shared molecular identifiers were discarded instead of being binned into consensus sequences. CDR3 identification, clonotype clustering and error correction used MiTCR with a Q25 quality threshold and the strictest error-elimination algorithm. A nonparametric unseen species model with Euler transformation was used to estimate a lower bound on total TCR beta diversity. TCRdb reworked the public reads: Q25 trimming with fastp, MiXCR clone assembly, productive beta chains retained. Each CDR3 protein appears once, grouped with its most common genes and DNA. The V and J calls shown here were made by TCRdb, not taken from the authors' results. Recorded for this sample are around 800,000 distinct CDR3 sequences; 40% to 65% of them occurred a single time. The leading ten clones occupy about two fifths of the sample.

CDR1 and CDR2, looked up from the germline V gene, are SNHLY and FYNNEI. The germline V end is reduced by 4 bases and the J end by 6 bases; junction bases left unmatched: 7. From its cysteine to its phenylalanine, the CDR3 spans 14 amino acids. Of the read, only the CDR3 DNA is kept; its 42 bases are in frame from base 1. This clonotype has just one count. The specificity of this receptor is unknown. No clone much larger than this one lies a single base away; base qualities are absent. One read provides weak support. Systemically healthy Caucasian individuals from Russia, 39 in total and aged about 6 to 100 years, were included as donors. Roughly 10 milliliters of peripheral blood were collected from each donor into EDTA-treated Vacutainer tubes. PBMCs were isolated by Ficoll-Paque density-gradient centrifugation, with at least 6.5 million obtained per sample. Total RNA was extracted from PBMCs with Trizol reagent, with at least 6 micrograms obtained per sample. Naive CD45RAhigh/CD27high T cell percentages were measured by flow cytometry on a PBMC aliquot from every donor.

The chain joins TRBV2 to TRBJ2-7, and 9 junction bases match TRBD1. Sequencing was carried out using blood. The TCR sequence derives from a man of 80 years or more in good health. The CDR3 corresponds to CASSVDRGVGEQYF. The DNA reads TGTGCCAGCAGTGTCGACAGGGGGGTTGGCGAGCAGTACTTC. The reference TRBV2 and TRBJ2-7 proteins fill in what lies around the CDR3, so the full variable domain reads EPEVTQTPSHQVTQMGQEVILRCVPISNHLYFYWYRQILGQKVEFLVSFYNNEISEKSEIFDDQFSVERPDGSNFTLKIRSTKLEDSAMYFCASSVDRGVGEQYFGPGTRLTVT.